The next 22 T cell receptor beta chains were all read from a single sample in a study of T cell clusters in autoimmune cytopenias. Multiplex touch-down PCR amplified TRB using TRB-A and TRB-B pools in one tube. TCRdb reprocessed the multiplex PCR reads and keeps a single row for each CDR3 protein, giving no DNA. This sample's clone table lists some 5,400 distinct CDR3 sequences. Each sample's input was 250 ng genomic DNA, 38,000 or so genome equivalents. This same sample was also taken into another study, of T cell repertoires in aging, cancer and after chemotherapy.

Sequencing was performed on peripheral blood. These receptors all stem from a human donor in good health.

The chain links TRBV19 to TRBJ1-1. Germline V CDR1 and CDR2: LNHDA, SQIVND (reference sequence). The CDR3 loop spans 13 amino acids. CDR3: CACKLDINTEAFF.

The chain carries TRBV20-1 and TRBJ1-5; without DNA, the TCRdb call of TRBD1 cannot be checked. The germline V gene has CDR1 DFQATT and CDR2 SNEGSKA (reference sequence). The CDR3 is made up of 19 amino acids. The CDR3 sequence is CSATPLQGQGLHSNQPQHF.

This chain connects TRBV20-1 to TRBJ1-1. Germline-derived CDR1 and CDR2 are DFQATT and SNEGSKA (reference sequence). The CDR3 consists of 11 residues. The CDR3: CSAHGSIHTFF.

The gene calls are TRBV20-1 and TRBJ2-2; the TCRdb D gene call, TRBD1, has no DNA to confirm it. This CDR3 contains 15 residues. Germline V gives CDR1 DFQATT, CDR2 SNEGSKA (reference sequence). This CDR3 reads CSAPRRGARDGELFF.

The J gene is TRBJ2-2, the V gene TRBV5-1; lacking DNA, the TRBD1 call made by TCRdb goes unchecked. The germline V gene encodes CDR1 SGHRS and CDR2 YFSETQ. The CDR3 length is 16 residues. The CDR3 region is CASSPPDRVQTGELFF.

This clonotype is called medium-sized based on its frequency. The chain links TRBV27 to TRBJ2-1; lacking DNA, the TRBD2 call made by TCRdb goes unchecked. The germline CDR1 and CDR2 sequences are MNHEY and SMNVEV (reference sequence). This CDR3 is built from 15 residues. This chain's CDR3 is CATTSGTSSYNEQFF.

The CDR3 protein is CASSRIESDTQYF. This rearrangement joins TRBV7-9 to TRBJ2-3. The germline gives CDR1 SEHNR, CDR2 FQNEAQ (reference sequence). The CDR3 length is 13 residues.

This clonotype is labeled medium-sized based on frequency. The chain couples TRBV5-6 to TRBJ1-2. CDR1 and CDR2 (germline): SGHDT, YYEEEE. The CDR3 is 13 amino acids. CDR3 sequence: CASIQREGLGYTF.

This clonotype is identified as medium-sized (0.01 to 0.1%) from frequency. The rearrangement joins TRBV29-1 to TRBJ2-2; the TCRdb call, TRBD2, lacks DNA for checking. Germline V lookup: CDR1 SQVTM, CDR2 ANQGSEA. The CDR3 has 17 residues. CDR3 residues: CSVLTSGRGLEPGELFF.

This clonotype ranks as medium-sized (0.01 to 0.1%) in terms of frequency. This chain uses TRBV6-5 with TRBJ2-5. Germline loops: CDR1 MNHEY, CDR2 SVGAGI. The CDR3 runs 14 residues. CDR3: CASSPPGPRETQYF.

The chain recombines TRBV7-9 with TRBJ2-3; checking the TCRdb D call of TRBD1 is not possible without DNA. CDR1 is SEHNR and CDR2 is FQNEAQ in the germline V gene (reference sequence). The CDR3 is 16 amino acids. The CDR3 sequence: CASSLFSGQGTDTQYF.

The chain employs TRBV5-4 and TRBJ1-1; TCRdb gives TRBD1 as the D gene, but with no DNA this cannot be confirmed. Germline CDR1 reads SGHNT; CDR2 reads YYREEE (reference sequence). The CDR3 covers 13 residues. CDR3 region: CASSPGQGTEAFF.

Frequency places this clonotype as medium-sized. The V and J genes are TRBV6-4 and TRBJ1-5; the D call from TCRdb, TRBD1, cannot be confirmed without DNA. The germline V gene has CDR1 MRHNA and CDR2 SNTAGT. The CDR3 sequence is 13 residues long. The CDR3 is CASSDVGGQPQHF.

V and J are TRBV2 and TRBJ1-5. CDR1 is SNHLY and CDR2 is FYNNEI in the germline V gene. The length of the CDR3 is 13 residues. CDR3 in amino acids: CASSAESNQPQHF.

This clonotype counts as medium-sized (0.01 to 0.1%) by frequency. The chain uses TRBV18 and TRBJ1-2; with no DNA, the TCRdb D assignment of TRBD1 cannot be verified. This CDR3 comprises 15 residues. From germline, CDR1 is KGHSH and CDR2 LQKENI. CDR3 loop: CASSLQGASNYGYTF. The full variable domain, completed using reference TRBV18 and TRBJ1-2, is NAGVMQNPRHLVRRRGQEARLRCSPMKGHSHVYWYRQLPEEGLKFMVYLQKENIIDESGMPKERFSAEFPKEGPSILRIQQVVRGDSAAYFCASSLQGASNYGYTFGSGTRLTVV.

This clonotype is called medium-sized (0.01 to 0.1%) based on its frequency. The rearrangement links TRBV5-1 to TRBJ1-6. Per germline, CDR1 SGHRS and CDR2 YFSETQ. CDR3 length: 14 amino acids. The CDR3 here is CASSLVGRGSPLHF.

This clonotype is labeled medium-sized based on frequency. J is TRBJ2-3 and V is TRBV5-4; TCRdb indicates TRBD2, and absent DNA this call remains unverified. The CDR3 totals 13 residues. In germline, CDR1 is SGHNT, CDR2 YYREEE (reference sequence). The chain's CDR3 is CASSIKQSVTQYF.

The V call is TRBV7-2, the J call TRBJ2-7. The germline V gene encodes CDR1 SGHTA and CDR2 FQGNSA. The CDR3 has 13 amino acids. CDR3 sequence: CASSLAKSYEQYF.

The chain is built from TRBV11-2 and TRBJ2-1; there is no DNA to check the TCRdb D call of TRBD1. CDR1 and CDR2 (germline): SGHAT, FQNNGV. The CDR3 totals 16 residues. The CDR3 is CASSSSGTGGPNEQFF.

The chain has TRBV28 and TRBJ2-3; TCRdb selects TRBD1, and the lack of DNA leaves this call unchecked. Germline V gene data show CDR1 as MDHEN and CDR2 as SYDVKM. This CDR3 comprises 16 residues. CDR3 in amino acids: CASRSTRQASTDTQYF.

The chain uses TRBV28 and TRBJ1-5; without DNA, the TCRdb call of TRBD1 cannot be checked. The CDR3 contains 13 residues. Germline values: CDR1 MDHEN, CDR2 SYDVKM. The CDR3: CASSLDRGQPQHF.

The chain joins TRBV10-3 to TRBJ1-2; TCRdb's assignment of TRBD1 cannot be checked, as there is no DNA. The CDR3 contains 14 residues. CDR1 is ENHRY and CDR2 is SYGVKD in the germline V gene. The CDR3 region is CAISSSDRVKGYTF.